The T cell receptor beta chain under discussion was sequenced for a study of regulatory T cells in long-lasting Graves disease. Arm-PCR of CDR3 regions and iRepertoire HTBI primers were used to build TCR beta libraries. As processed by the authors: The samples yielded about 60 TRBV and around 13 TRBJ segments. TCRdb recomputed calls from the multiplex PCR reads with MiXCR, one row per CDR3 protein. TCRdb, not the authors, supplied the V and J calls. In the table there are around 450,000 distinct CDR3 sequences, 20% to 25% of which are singletons. In the case of this clonotype: Its antigen is still unknown.

Whole-study results and caveats: When disease was persistent, TRBV28, TRBJ1-2 and TRBJ2-5 were the favored segments.

Documented time point: persistent/refractory GD, antithyroid drugs over 5 years with positive TRAb. There was RNA extracted from PBMCs, and the TCR library was made from it. Deletions cut 4 bases from V and 1 base from J, with 10 bases between. The CDR3 loop spans 15 amino acids. This specimen consisted of peripheral blood mononuclear cells (PBMCs), obtained when the disease was refractory, from a patient treated with antithyroid drugs. The clonotype was recovered from a female donor with Graves disease. The V and J genes are TRBV12-3 or TRBV12-4 and TRBJ2-2, with unresolved D. The CDR3 region has the DNA TGTGCCAGCAGTTCTTTGGAACAGAACACCGGGGAGCTGTTTTTT. Amino acids: CASSSLEQNTGELFF.